The 23 T cell receptor beta chains below were found in one sample sequenced in a study of T cell repertoires in cytomegalovirus infection. MiXCR, run by TCRdb on the reads, gives a single entry per CDR3 protein. The sample consists of some 300,000 distinct CDR3 sequences, roughly 15% of them appearing once. The sequencing sample was made of PBMCs. Receptor source: a human donor in good health (CMV status not recorded). Some clones in this sample may be carry-over from other donors' samples.

At least ten counts were recorded for this clonotype. The chain couples TRBV7-9 to TRBJ2-7; TRBD1 is a possible D gene (6 bases). The CDR3 spans 14 residues. The germline gives CDR1 SEHNR, CDR2 FQNEAQ (reference sequence). V dropped 4 bases and J dropped 3 bases, with 13 bases sitting between them. The CDR3 spells CASSSPTGHYEQYF. The DNA of the CDR3 is TGTGCCAGCAGCTCCCCCACAGGGCACTACGAGCAGTACTTC.

This clonotype was recorded at least ten times. The V and J genes are TRBV7-2 and TRBJ1-6, with TRBD1 identical over 8 bases. Per the germline V gene, CDR1 is SGHTA and CDR2 is FQGNSA. The CDR3 totals 15 residues. J gave up 9 bases and V 5 bases, and 9 bases lay outside the gene matches. CDR3: CASSPGQGGFSPLHF. Written as DNA, the CDR3 is TGTGCCAGCAGCCCCGGACAGGGAGGTTTTTCACCCCTCCACTTT.

This clonotype has more than one count but fewer than ten. Here the CDR3 reads CSVGASGTPLGEQFF. The CDR3 DNA reads as TGCAGCGTTGGGGCTAGCGGCACACCTTTAGGAGAGCAGTTCTTC. This sequence joins TRBV29-1 and TRBJ2-1; 7 bases align to TRBD2. Germline assignment: CDR1 SQVTM and CDR2 ANQGSEA. With V trimmed by 4 bases and J by 10 bases, 16 bases remained unmatched. This CDR3 comprises 15 residues.

This clonotype was detected many times. At one end, the junction sequence differs from germline, possibly due to a read error. The chain joins TRBV27 to TRBJ1-1; 10 positions match TRBD1. Germline loops: CDR1 MNHEY, CDR2 SMNVEV (reference sequence). The CDR3 totals 16 residues. CDR3 region: CASSSPGTGVNTEAFF. CDR3 DNA: TGTGCCAGCAGTTCCCCCGGGACAGGGGTGAATACTGAAGCTTTCTTT.

This clonotype has at least ten counts. The DNA of the CDR3 is TGCAGTGCTAGAGATCCAGCGGGAGGGCCCTACACCGGGGAGCTGTTTTTT. Its translation: CSARDPAGGPYTGELFF. The chain couples TRBV20-1 to TRBJ2-2, with 10 bases lining up with TRBD2. V trimming: 0 bases; J trimming: 3 bases; junction bases outside the gene matches: 7. Germline V CDR1 and CDR2: DFQATT, SNEGSKA (reference sequence). The CDR3 loop spans 17 amino acids.

Of note for this clonotype: A much larger clone is a single base away; this may be a read error. This chain links TRBV12-3 or TRBV12-4 with TRBJ2-2; D may be TRBD1 or TRBD2 (6 bases each). The CDR3 is 16 amino acids. CDR3 sequence reads: CAGRTDIITNTGELSF. CDR3 nucleotide sequence: TGTGCCGGGAGGACAGATATTATTACGAACACCGGGGAGCTGTCTTTT.

This clonotype appeared a few times. The chain combines TRBV2 with TRBJ1-2, with D uncertain. The CDR3 has 12 amino acids. V was pared by 8 bases and J by 8 bases, with 15 bases between. CDR1 SNHLY and CDR2 FYNNEI come from the germline V gene. CDR3 sequence reads: CASAEGIGGYTF. CDR3 nucleotides: TGTGCCAGCGCCGAAGGAATCGGGGGCTACACCTTC.

This clonotype was found many times. V gene TRBV20-1 combines with J gene TRBJ2-7, with a weak D call TRBD1 (5 bases). Germline V gene sequence: CDR1 DFQATT, CDR2 SNEGSKA (reference sequence). The CDR3 has 12 residues. The germline V and J ends were trimmed by 4 bases and 3 bases, with 10 bases remaining between them. The CDR3 loop reads CSAKGQGYEQYF. In DNA form, the CDR3 reads TGCAGTGCTAAGGGGCAGGGCTACGAGCAGTACTTC.

This clonotype was recorded at least ten times. V is TRBV25-1 and J is TRBJ2-5; D not certain. The ends were cut back, 6 bases at V and 5 bases at J, with 19 bases in the middle. Germline CDR1 reads MGHDK; CDR2 reads SYGVNS. This CDR3 contains 15 residues. CDR3 nucleotide sequence: TGTGCCAGCAGCATGCTCTGGGAAGACAATGAGACCCAGTACTTC. Translated: CASSMLWEDNETQYF.

This clonotype was recorded many times. The chain joins TRBV4-1 to TRBJ2-7, with 9 bases aligning to TRBD1. CDR1 is MGHRA and CDR2 is YSYEKL in the germline V gene. This CDR3 is 15 amino acids long. With V trimmed by 2 bases and J by 0 bases, 2 bases remained unmatched. The CDR3 here is CASSQPGQGSYEQYF. In nucleotides, the CDR3 is TGCGCCAGCAGCCAACCGGGACAGGGCTCCTACGAGCAGTACTTC.

This clonotype was picked up many times. The CDR3 nucleotides read TGTGCCAGCAGCCCGATTGTAGGGGAGCTGTTTTTT. It is translated as CASSPIVGELFF. The rearrangement joins TRBV7-8 to TRBJ2-2; D not certain. The CDR3 covers 12 residues. Trimming pared 5 bases from V and 8 bases from J, leaving 9 bases between. CDR1 and CDR2 (germline): SGHVS, FQNEAQ.

This clonotype was counted many times. The chain has TRBV5-8 and TRBJ1-5; TRBD1 might be the D (5 bases). Germline loops: CDR1 SGHTS, CDR2 YDEGEE. Trimming stripped 0 bases from V and 0 bases from J, with 13 bases between. CDR3 length equals 17 residues. CDR3 amino acids: CASSLDFGGDSNQPQHF. The CDR3 bases are TGTGCCAGCAGCTTGGATTTCGGGGGTGATAGCAATCAGCCCCAGCATTTT.

V is TRBV20-1 and J is TRBJ1-1; TRBD1 agrees at 9 bases. Trimming took 6 bases from V and 2 from J; bases not matched to a gene: 13. Germline V gene sequence: CDR1 DFQATT, CDR2 SNEGSKA (reference sequence). The CDR3 runs 16 residues. CDR3 region: CSALSPDRGYNTEAFF. In DNA, the CDR3 is TGCAGTGCCCTAAGCCCGGACAGGGGATATAACACTGAAGCTTTCTTT.

V usage is TRBV29-1 and J usage is TRBJ2-2; possibly TRBD2 for D (6 bases). CDR1 and CDR2 (germline): SQVTM, ANQGSEA. The germline V and J ends were trimmed by 4 bases and 7 bases, with 16 bases remaining between them. The CDR3 totals 14 residues. CDR3 sequence (DNA): TGCAGCGTTGTGAGCGGGCTCGTAGGCGGGGAGCTGTTTTTT. Translated: CSVVSGLVGGELFF.

This clonotype was observed many times. The chain has TRBV14 and TRBJ1-1, with a possible D match to TRBD1 (5 bases). Deletions cut 4 bases from V and 1 base from J, with 7 bases between. This CDR3 comprises 13 residues. CDR1 is SGHDN and CDR2 is FVKESK in the germline V gene. CDR3 sequence (DNA): TGTGCCAGCAGCCGGGACGGGAACACTGAAGCTTTCTTT. Amino acids: CASSRDGNTEAFF.

The chain carries TRBV25-1 and TRBJ2-5; 7 nucleotides match TRBD1. V lost 6 bases, J lost 2 bases, and 6 bases stayed unmatched. The germline V gene encodes CDR1 MGHDK and CDR2 SYGVNS. The CDR3 has 14 residues. CDR3: CASSHPTGQETQYF. In nucleotides, the CDR3 is TGTGCCAGCAGCCACCCGACAGGGCAAGAGACCCAGTACTTC.

The chain uses TRBV29-1 and TRBJ2-6; 11 bases match TRBD2. Germline CDR1 SQVTM, CDR2 ANQGSEA. J was trimmed by 0 bases and V by 7 bases; bases with no gene match: 8. The CDR3 has 17 amino acids. In DNA, the CDR3 is TGCAGCGCCCACCTAGCGGGGGGTCACTCTGGGGCCAACGTCCTGACTTTC. It encodes CSAHLAGGHSGANVLTF.

J is TRBJ2-3 and V is TRBV4-2, with D perhaps matching TRBD2 (7 bases). V lost 0 bases, J lost 1 base, and 11 bases lay in between. Per the germline V gene, CDR1 is LGHNA and CDR2 is YNFKEQ. CDR3 length equals 16 residues. CDR3 coding DNA: TGTGCCAGCAGCCAAGAGGCGGGGGCCCGCACAGATACGCAGTATTTT. It specifies CASSQEAGARTDTQYF.

This clonotype appeared once. The chain couples TRBV20-1 to TRBJ2-5, with 14 bases aligning to TRBD2. Germline CDR1 and CDR2: DFQATT and SNEGSKA (reference sequence). The CDR3 consists of 15 residues. Unmatched junction bases numbered 4, after V lost 2 bases and J lost 5 bases. In nucleotides, the CDR3 is TGCAGTGCTAGACCTGGGACTAGCGGGAGTGAGACCCAGTACTTC. Its protein product is CSARPGTSGSETQYF.

This clonotype was picked up many times. The CDR3 loop reads CASSSSGVDGETQYF. The CDR3 DNA is TGCGCCAGCAGCTCTTCGGGGGTGGATGGAGAGACCCAGTACTTC. The chain links TRBV5-1 to TRBJ2-5, with D perhaps matching TRBD2 (6 bases). The CDR3 is 15 amino acids. V was clipped by 3 bases and J by 4 bases, with 16 bases between them. The V gene's germline CDR1 is SGHRS and CDR2 YFSETQ.

This clonotype was seen repeatedly, ten times or more. The chain combines TRBV7-6 with TRBJ1-3; D unclear. The CDR3 is 17 residues long. Germline V lookup: CDR1 SGHVS, CDR2 FNYEAQ. V was pared by 1 base and J by 0 bases, with 13 bases between. The CDR3: CASSLVVGWSSGNTIYF. CDR3 in DNA: TGTGCCAGCAGCTTAGTAGTAGGCTGGAGCTCTGGAAACACCATATATTTT.

This clonotype was seen once. This could be a read error, since a much larger clone is one nucleotide away. This rearrangement joins TRBV11-3 to TRBJ2-1; D is uncertain. Germline V gene lookup returns CDR1 SGHNT and CDR2 YENEEA. The CDR3 consists of 12 residues. V dropped 6 bases and J dropped 5 bases, with 8 bases sitting between them. The DNA for the CDR3 is TGTGCCAGCAGAGGGAACGACAATGAGCAGTTCTTC. This gives the protein CASRGNDNEQFF.

This clonotype was counted between two and nine times. This chain uses TRBV2 with TRBJ2-3; TRBD2 aligns across 9 bases. This CDR3 comprises 15 residues. J was trimmed by 2 bases and V by 7 bases; bases with no gene match: 7. Per germline, CDR1 SNHLY and CDR2 FYNNEI. In DNA, the CDR3 is TGTGCCAGCAAAATAAGCGGGGGGCACACAGATACGCAGTATTTT. Translation: CASKISGGHTDTQYF.